The next 27 T cell receptor beta chains were all read from a single sample in a study of shared clonotypes between healthy human individuals. Data came from immunoSEQ multiplex PCR; TCRdb stores just in-frame clones and leaves some out. Here the sample spans 950,000 to 1,300,000 clones, under 80% being singletons. The sequencing sample was made of memory CD4+ T cells sorted from blood. Subset reported: CD45RA-negative fraction. Receptors originate from a man younger than 35 in good health.

This clone came up a few times. The chain combines TRBV5-5 with TRBJ2-7, with 8 bases lining up with TRBD1. Germline V CDR1 and CDR2: SGHKS, YYEKEE (reference sequence). V was pared by 0 bases and J by 3 bases, with 5 bases of the junction left unmatched. The CDR3 is made up of 15 amino acids. CDR3 in amino acids: CASSLAGTGGYEQYF. The CDR3 bases are TGTGCCAGCAGCTTGGCCGGGACAGGTGGCTACGAGCAGTACTTC.

The chain couples TRBV28 to TRBJ2-7; TRBD2 agrees at 7 bases. V lost 7 bases to trimming and J lost 3 bases; unmatched junction nucleotides: 3. This CDR3 contains 12 residues. The germline gives CDR1 MDHEN, CDR2 SYDVKM. This CDR3 is CASTRGDYEQYF. For the CDR3, the DNA is TGTGCCAGCACCCGGGGGGACTACGAGCAGTACTTC.

The V gene is TRBV6-6, the J gene TRBJ1-5, with no clear D. The CDR3 length is 15 residues. Trimming removed 6 bases at V and 1 base at J, with 13 bases between. CDR1 and CDR2 (germline): MNHNY, SVGAGI (reference sequence). CDR3 coding DNA: TGTGCCAGCAGCGAAATGGGCAGGAGCAATCAGCCCCAGCATTTT. Residues: CASSEMGRSNQPQHF.

This rearrangement joins TRBV2 to TRBJ2-3, with 9 bases aligning to TRBD2. The trim removed 2 bases at V and 5 bases at J, leaving 5 bases unmatched. Germline CDR1 reads SNHLY; CDR2 reads FYNNEI. CDR3 length: 15 residues. The chain's CDR3 is CASSERLADIDTQYF. CDR3 DNA sequence: TGTGCCAGCAGTGAACGACTAGCGGATATAGATACGCAGTATTTT.

The gene calls are TRBV6-6 and TRBJ1-3; no clear D gene. The CDR3 has 15 amino acids. V lost 4 bases and J 2 bases, leaving 12 bases between the germline ends. CDR1 MNHNY and CDR2 SVGAGI come from the germline V gene (reference sequence). In nucleotides, the CDR3 is TGTGCCAGCAGTTTCCGACCGTCTGCTGGAAACACCATATATTTT. As protein: CASSFRPSAGNTIYF.

V gene TRBV27 combines with J gene TRBJ1-1, with D unresolved. V lost 1 base to trimming and J lost 5 bases, with 17 bases between them. CDR3 length equals 16 residues. In germline, CDR1 is MNHEY, CDR2 SMNVEV (reference sequence). The CDR3 region is CASSLFVWASGTEAFF. The CDR3 DNA reads TGTGCCAGCAGTTTATTCGTGTGGGCCTCGGGGACTGAAGCTTTCTTT.

The chain recombines TRBV19 with TRBJ2-6; D ambiguous. There are 14 residues in the CDR3. The germline gives CDR1 LNHDA, CDR2 SQIVND (reference sequence). V was trimmed by 7 bases and J by 0 bases, leaving 7 bases between them. The CDR3 DNA is TGTGCCAGTACGGATTTCTCTGGGGCCAACGTCCTGACTTTC. Its translation is CASTDFSGANVLTF.

V and J are TRBV30 and TRBJ2-3; D uncertain. The CDR3 contains 15 residues. Germline CDR1 GTSNPN, CDR2 SVGIG (reference sequence). V was clipped by 0 bases and J by 6 bases, with 16 bases between them. CDR3: CAWSVRVRRSDTQYF. The CDR3 DNA sequence: TGTGCCTGGAGTGTACGAGTACGGAGATCGGATACGCAGTATTTT.

V and J are TRBV23-1 and TRBJ1-5, with D tentatively TRBD1 (5 bases). TRBV23-1 falls under the ORF class, with uncertain function. The CDR3 has 21 amino acids. V shed 0 bases and J shed 0 bases, with 24 bases lying between them. CDR3 in DNA: TGCGCCAGCAGTCAATCAGGCTCCGACCGGGACTGGACTTATAGCAATCAGCCCCAGCATTTT. Amino acids: CASSQSGSDRDWTYSNQPQHF.

The genes are TRBV7-9 and TRBJ2-3; 9 bases line up with TRBD1. Germline-derived CDR1 and CDR2 are SEHNR and FQNEAQ (reference sequence). V lost 6 bases, J lost 0 bases, and 7 bases stayed unmatched. The CDR3 is made up of 16 amino acids. CDR3: CASRGGQGTSTDTQYF. The CDR3 DNA follows: TGTGCCAGCAGGGGGGGACAGGGTACTAGCACAGATACGCAGTATTTT.

V gene TRBV6-6 combines with J gene TRBJ1-2, with 7 bases lining up with TRBD1. The V segment lost 6 bases and the J segment 8 bases; nucleotides outside the gene matches: 6. Germline V gene lookup returns CDR1 MNHNY and CDR2 SVGAGI (reference sequence). The CDR3 is 12 amino acids. CDR3 bases: TGTGCCAGCAGGAAGGACAGGCCAGGCTACACCTTC. Its translation: CASRKDRPGYTF.

V and J are TRBV5-6 and TRBJ1-6; D unresolved. CDR3 length equals 16 residues. The V end lost 4 bases, the J end lost 5 bases, and 16 bases lay between the germline ends. Germline V gene sequence: CDR1 SGHDT, CDR2 YYEEEE. The CDR3 DNA reads as TGTGCCAGCAGCCACACGAAAAGAGGTGATAATTCACCCCTCCACTTT. Translated, it gives CASSHTKRGDNSPLHF.

This chain connects TRBV7-2 to TRBJ1-2; 8 bases map to TRBD1. The CDR3 covers 16 residues. CDR1 and CDR2 from the germline V gene are SGHTA and FQGNSA. Trimming removed 1 base from V and 3 bases from J; junction bases left unmatched: 7. This CDR3 reads CASSLGPGGEDYGYTF. In DNA, the CDR3 is TGTGCCAGCAGCTTAGGCCCAGGGGGCGAAGACTATGGCTACACCTTC.

The rearrangement joins TRBV19 to TRBJ1-1, with 10 positions matching TRBD1. CDR3 size: 16 residues. Germline CDR1 and CDR2: LNHDA and SQIVND (reference sequence). Germline trimming cut 5 bases from V and 1 base from J; bases unmatched to any gene: 7. The CDR3 DNA reads as TGTGCCAGTAGTCGGGGACAGGGGTATGGGAACACTGAAGCTTTCTTT. Amino acid sequence: CASSRGQGYGNTEAFF.

The V and J genes are TRBV7-9 and TRBJ1-2; D is uncertain. The CDR3 consists of 13 residues. Germline-derived CDR1 and CDR2 are SEHNR and FQNEAQ (reference sequence). V was clipped by 9 bases and J by 0 bases, with 11 bases between them. Written as DNA, the CDR3 is TGTGCCAGTAGCCCCATGGCTAACTATGGCTACACCTTC. Translated: CASSPMANYGYTF.

The J gene is TRBJ2-5, the V gene TRBV7-9, with 7 bases identical to TRBD1. J was trimmed by 5 bases and V by 5 bases; bases with no gene match: 8. This CDR3 region has 14 residues. Germline V CDR1 and CDR2: SEHNR, FQNEAQ (reference sequence). The CDR3 is CASSRQGLRETQYF. CDR3 nucleotide sequence: TGTGCCAGCAGCCGACAGGGCTTGCGCGAGACCCAGTACTTC.

The chain is built from TRBV9 and TRBJ2-7, with a tentative D call TRBD2 (5 bases). Trimming shortened V by 2 bases and J by 2 bases, and 11 bases separated the two germline ends. CDR3 length: 14 residues. Germline CDR1 is SGDLS and CDR2 is YYNGEE. The CDR3 sequence is CASSVGSSTYEQYF. CDR3 sequence (DNA): TGTGCCAGCAGCGTTGGGTCTAGCACCTACGAGCAGTACTTC. Filled out from reference TRBV9 and TRBJ2-7, the complete variable domain reads DSGVTQTPKHLITATGQRVTLRCSPRSGDLSVYWYQQSLDQGLQFLIQYYNGEERAKGNILERFSAQQFPDLHSELNLSSLELGDSALYFCASSVGSSTYEQYFGPGTRLTVT.

V is TRBV6-1 and J is TRBJ1-4; 8 bases align to TRBD1. This CDR3 contains 14 residues. The V and J ends lost 4 bases and 5 bases, in that order; junction bases with no gene match: 3. Germline CDR1 is MNHNS and CDR2 is SASEGT. The chain's CDR3 is CASSVNRGNEKLFF. The CDR3, as DNA: TGTGCCAGCAGTGTTAACAGGGGGAATGAAAAACTGTTTTTT.

Here the CDR3 reads CAWSVDGGNTEAFF. The CDR3 region has the DNA TGTGCCTGGAGTGTAGATGGGGGGAACACTGAAGCTTTCTTT. This rearrangement joins TRBV30 to TRBJ1-1; maybe TRBD1 (5 bases). V gave up 0 bases and J gave up 1 base, with 9 bases separating them. The CDR3 contains 14 residues. Germline loops: CDR1 GTSNPN, CDR2 SVGIG (reference sequence).

The genes are TRBV5-8 and TRBJ2-5; D unresolved. With 4 bases removed from V and 7 bases from J, the gap between germline ends came to 14 bases. Germline V gives CDR1 SGHTS, CDR2 YDEGEE. The CDR3 totals 13 residues. The chain's CDR3 is CASSPRSRGTQYF. The CDR3 nucleotides read TGTGCCAGCAGCCCCCGGTCCAGAGGGACCCAGTACTTC.

This chain joins TRBV6-1 and TRBJ2-7, with 8 positions matching TRBD1. The CDR3 runs to 13 residues. J was trimmed by 8 bases and V by 5 bases; bases with no gene match: 8. Germline loops: CDR1 MNHNS, CDR2 SASEGT. The CDR3 loop reads CASSPIRQGKQYF. For the CDR3, the DNA is TGTGCCAGCAGTCCGATCCGACAGGGGAAGCAGTACTTC.

Here the CDR3 DNA reads TGTGCCAGCAGTGCCCTAGCTTACGAGCAGTACTTC. It codes for CASSALAYEQYF. The chain has TRBV6-1 and TRBJ2-7; maybe TRBD2 (5 bases). Trimming cost V 4 bases and J 4 bases, with 8 bases left between them. CDR3 length equals 12 residues. Germline assignment: CDR1 MNHNS and CDR2 SASEGT.

The chain combines TRBV6-1 with TRBJ2-7, with D hard to call. CDR1 is MNHNS, CDR2 SASEGT, per germline. This CDR3 has 13 residues. V lost 6 bases and J 5 bases, leaving 14 bases between the germline ends. CDR3 coding DNA: TGTGCCAGCAGCCCCGGGCATGGGGACGAGCAGTACTTC. Translating gives CASSPGHGDEQYF.

As to this clone: Other DNA sequences in this specimen translate into the identical CDR3. This chain uses TRBV11-2 with TRBJ2-1; 10 positions agree with TRBD1. Trimming cost V 4 bases and J 8 bases; bases outside gene matches: 8. There are 15 residues in the CDR3. From germline, CDR1 is SGHAT and CDR2 FQNNGV. CDR3 region: CASSSGGQGIDEQFF. The CDR3 bases are TGTGCCAGCAGCTCGGGGGGACAGGGGATCGATGAGCAGTTCTTC.

V and J are TRBV5-4 and TRBJ2-2, with 7 positions matching TRBD2. Germline assignment: CDR1 SGHNT and CDR2 YYREEE (reference sequence). The junction had 3 bases not matched to a gene; V was cut back by 0 bases and J by 4 bases. The length of the CDR3 is 15 residues. The DNA of the CDR3 is TGTGCCAGCAGCTTGGCCGGGGGGTTCACCGGGGAGCTGTTTTTT. The encoded protein is CASSLAGGFTGELFF.

The chain combines TRBV11-3 with TRBJ1-3, with 7 bases matching TRBD1. V lost 4 bases, J lost 0 bases, and 6 bases stayed unmatched. The CDR3 is 16 residues long. Per germline, CDR1 SGHNT and CDR2 YENEEA. In nucleotides, the CDR3 is TGTGCCAGCAGCTGGCCGGGACAGAGCTCTGGAAACACCATATATTTT. It is translated as CASSWPGQSSGNTIYF.

The V and J genes are TRBV6-5 and TRBJ1-2; TRBD1 agrees at 9 bases. The CDR3 loop spans 14 amino acids. Trimming at V came to 5 bases and at J to 4 bases, leaving 5 bases not matched to a gene. The germline gives CDR1 MNHEY, CDR2 SVGAGI. Here the CDR3 reads CASSPGQGGYGYTF. The CDR3 nucleotides read TGTGCCAGCAGTCCGGGACAGGGTGGCTATGGCTACACCTTC.